Below, 21 T cell receptor beta chains from the same sample are listed, as sequenced in a study of blood T cell repertoires in COVID-19. Generated by immunoSEQ multiplex PCR, the TCRdb table keeps only in-frame clones and is missing some. The table lists under 200,000 clones, 65% to 90% of them singletons, with roughly 8.2% in the top ten. The sequencing sample was made of peripheral blood. Receptor source: a man aged 60-69 years with acute or convalescent COVID-19.

This clone is a singleton in its sample. J is TRBJ2-1 and V is TRBV10-3, with a tentative D call TRBD2 (6 bases). Trimming removed 4 bases at V and 8 bases at J, with 12 bases between. This CDR3 is built from 13 residues. Germline lookup yields CDR1 ENHRY and CDR2 SYGVKD. Written as DNA, the CDR3 is TGTGCCATCAGTGGGGGACTCAACCATGAGCAGTTCTTC. Encoded protein: CAISGGLNHEQFF.

The chain recombines TRBV4-1 with TRBJ2-7, with 7 bases lining up with TRBD1. The V gene's germline CDR1 is MGHRA and CDR2 YSYEKL. The CDR3 loop spans 14 amino acids. Unmatched junction bases numbered 5, after V lost 0 bases and J lost 6 bases. The CDR3 here is CASSQDVTGFEQYF. The CDR3 DNA reads TGCGCCAGCAGCCAAGATGTGACAGGGTTCGAGCAGTACTTC.

V gene TRBV28 combines with J gene TRBJ2-1, with TRBD1 matching 8 bases. After removal of 4 bases from V and 8 bases from J, the junction contained 1 base not matched to a gene. Germline CDR1 and CDR2: MDHEN and SYDVKM. The CDR3 is 12 residues long. The CDR3 DNA reads TGTGCCAGCAGTTCAGGGGGCTATGAGCAGTTCTTC. Translating it yields CASSSGGYEQFF.

The rearrangement uses TRBV4-2 and TRBJ1-2; maybe TRBD1 (5 bases). V was shortened by 0 bases and J by 2 bases, with 13 bases between the two germline ends. CDR1 is LGHNA, CDR2 YNFKEQ, per germline. This CDR3 comprises 16 residues. The CDR3 sequence: CASSQDLTGVNYGYTF. In DNA form, the CDR3 reads TGTGCCAGCAGCCAAGATCTTACGGGGGTAAACTATGGCTACACCTTC.

The chain couples TRBV7-8 to TRBJ2-5; D remains unclear. From germline, CDR1 is SGHVS and CDR2 FQNEAQ. V was shortened by 0 bases and J by 5 bases, with 13 bases between the two germline ends. The CDR3 is 15 residues long. This chain's CDR3 is CASSLAVPPRETQYF. The CDR3 DNA sequence: TGTGCCAGCAGCTTAGCGGTTCCCCCGAGGGAGACCCAGTACTTC.

This clone was seen ten or more times. V gene TRBV5-4 combines with J gene TRBJ2-7, with D possibly TRBD2 on 6 matching bases. CDR3 length equals 14 residues. Trimming shortened V by 2 bases and J by 0 bases, and 9 bases separated the two germline ends. The germline gives CDR1 SGHNT, CDR2 YYREEE (reference sequence). The CDR3 sequence: CASSLAGSSYEQYF. CDR3 bases: TGTGCCAGCAGCTTAGCCGGGAGCTCCTACGAGCAGTACTTC.

The chain uses TRBV15 and TRBJ2-7; 9 bases fit TRBD2. V trimming: 3 bases; J trimming: 4 bases; junction bases outside the gene matches: 4. The germline CDR1 and CDR2 sequences are LNHNV and YYDKDF (reference sequence). The CDR3 has 14 amino acids. The CDR3 DNA reads TGTGCCACCAGCAGTAGCGGGGGTTTTTACGAGCAGTACTTC. Encoded protein: CATSSSGGFYEQYF.

The chain is built from TRBV4-2 and TRBJ2-4; D possibly corresponds to TRBD2 (6 bases). Between the trimmed V and J ends, which lost 2 bases and 12 bases, there was a span of 11 bases. Germline CDR1 and CDR2: LGHNA and YNFKEQ. The CDR3 contains 12 residues. CDR3 amino acids: CASSQSGAPQYF. The CDR3 region has the DNA TGTGCCAGCAGCCAATCGGGAGCGCCTCAGTACTTC.

J is TRBJ2-7 and V is TRBV5-1, with a possible D match to TRBD2 (5 bases). Germline V gives CDR1 SGHRS, CDR2 YFSETQ. Trimming cost V 3 bases and J 6 bases, with 7 bases left between them. The CDR3 is made up of 11 amino acids. The CDR3: CASSSGLEQYF. For the CDR3, the DNA is TGCGCCAGCAGCTCTGGACTCGAGCAGTACTTC.

The genes are TRBV6-4 and TRBJ2-2; TRBD1 might be the D (6 bases). Trimming removed 3 bases from V and 3 bases from J, with 14 bases in between. This CDR3 has 16 amino acids. The germline gives CDR1 MRHNA, CDR2 SNTAGT. The CDR3 region is CASSEQGRADTGELFF. The CDR3 DNA sequence: TGTGCCAGCAGTGAACAGGGCAGGGCGGACACCGGGGAGCTGTTTTTT.

Worth noting for this clone: Germline and junction disagree at one end, which may indicate a read error. The rearrangement joins TRBV6-5 to TRBJ1-1; D may be TRBD1 (5 bases). This CDR3 region has 11 residues. Germline V gives CDR1 MNHEY, CDR2 SVGAGI. The CDR3 coding sequence is TGTGCCACGGGGGGTAACATTGAAGCTTTCTTT. Translation: CATGGNIEAFF.

The sample holds one count of this clone. The V call is TRBV28, the J call TRBJ1-2, with D uncertain. Germline lookup yields CDR1 MDHEN and CDR2 SYDVKM. The length of the CDR3 is 13 residues. V was clipped by 5 bases and J by 8 bases, with 15 bases between them. The CDR3 region is CASSLRALLGYTF. CDR3 bases: TGTGCCAGCAGTCTGAGGGCATTACTAGGCTACACCTTC.

This clone was counted a few times. The gene calls are TRBV11-1 and TRBJ1-3; perhaps TRBD1 as D (5 bases). V was clipped by 5 bases and J by 1 base, with 9 bases between them. The V gene's germline CDR1 is SGHAT and CDR2 FQDESV (reference sequence). CDR3 length: 14 amino acids. The CDR3 protein is CASSPTASGNTIYF. The CDR3 DNA reads as TGTGCCAGCAGCCCGACAGCGTCTGGAAACACCATATATTTT.

The rearrangement joins TRBV14 to TRBJ2-2, with 8 positions matching TRBD1. The CDR3 consists of 17 residues. The trim removed 3 bases at V and 0 bases at J, leaving 6 bases unmatched. Looked up from germline, CDR1 is SGHDN and CDR2 is FVKESK. The CDR3 DNA reads as TGTGCCAGCAGCCAGCCCGGACAGGGTGCGAACACCGGGGAGCTGTTTTTT. Amino acid sequence: CASSQPGQGANTGELFF. Full variable domain (rest looked up from reference TRBV14 and TRBJ2-2): EAGVTQFPSHSVIEKGQTVTLRCDPISGHDNLYWYRRVMGKEIKFLLHFVKESKQDESGMPNNRFLAERTGGTYSTLKVQPAELEDSGVYFCASSQPGQGANTGELFFGEGSRLTVL.

The CDR3 reads CASSEQGTGPGGYTF. CDR3 bases: TGTGCCAGCAGTGAACAAGGGACAGGGCCTGGTGGCTACACCTTC. The rearrangement uses TRBV6-1 and TRBJ1-2, with 9 bases matching TRBD1. Germline V gene data show CDR1 as MNHNS and CDR2 as SASEGT. V trimming: 2 bases; J trimming: 7 bases; junction bases outside the gene matches: 8. This CDR3 is 15 amino acids long.

This sequence joins TRBV4-2 and TRBJ2-2; a possible D gene is TRBD1 (5 bases). Germline CDR1 reads LGHNA; CDR2 reads YNFKEQ. The CDR3 extends over 16 amino acids. The V and J ends lost 4 bases and 0 bases respectively, with 12 bases between them. The CDR3 nucleotides are TGTGCCAGCAGCCTCGGGCAGGGTGCGAACACCGGGGAGCTGTTTTTT. Amino acid sequence: CASSLGQGANTGELFF.

J is TRBJ2-3 and V is TRBV5-1; TRBD2 aligns across 9 bases. Germline-derived CDR1 and CDR2 are SGHRS and YFSETQ. CDR3 length: 17 amino acids. Trimming at V came to 4 bases and at J to 0 bases, leaving 9 bases not matched to a gene. The CDR3 DNA reads as TGCGCCAGCAGCGGAAGGACTAGCGTTATGAGCACAGATACGCAGTATTTT. Translated: CASSGRTSVMSTDTQYF.

The V and J genes are TRBV6-5 and TRBJ1-2, with a tentative D call TRBD1 (6 bases). Trimming took off 7 bases at V and 5 bases at J, with 17 bases between the two ends. The CDR3 contains 14 residues. Germline CDR1 MNHEY, CDR2 SVGAGI. The CDR3 DNA is TGTGCCAGCATCCTGACAGGAACCGTATATGGCTACACCTTC. It specifies CASILTGTVYGYTF.

This chain uses TRBV28 with TRBJ1-1; no definite D call. Germline CDR1 MDHEN, CDR2 SYDVKM. The CDR3 contains 11 residues. With 3 bases removed from V and 6 bases from J, the gap between germline ends came to 5 bases. CDR3 nucleotide sequence: TGTGCCAGCAGTTTGGGCGCTGAAGCTTTCTTT. It is translated as CASSLGAEAFF. The whole variable domain, remainder taken from reference TRBV28 and TRBJ1-1, is DVKVTQSSRYLVKRTGEKVFLECVQDMDHENMFWYRQDPGLGLRLIYFSYDVKMKEKGDIPEGYSVSREKKERFSLILESASTNQTSMYLCASSLGAEAFFGQGTRLTVV.

The count of this clone is one. The chain uses TRBV9 and TRBJ1-1; no firm D call. V dropped 0 bases and J dropped 5 bases, with 8 bases sitting between them. The germline CDR1 and CDR2 sequences are SGDLS and YYNGEE. The CDR3 is 13 residues long. The CDR3 here is CASSVERSTEAFF. The CDR3 DNA sequence: TGTGCCAGCAGCGTAGAGAGGTCTACTGAAGCTTTCTTT.

The J gene is TRBJ1-1, the V gene TRBV12-3 or TRBV12-4, with D uncertain. The CDR3 is 13 residues long. V lost 1 base to trimming and J lost 6 bases, with 9 bases between them. For the CDR3, the DNA is TGTGCCAGCAGTTTAGGATGGTCGGCTGAAGCTTTCTTT. Encoded protein: CASSLGWSAEAFF.